Below, one TCR beta chain is given with its context. What it binds is not known. Given the absence of the conserved phenylalanine or tryptophan at the CDR3 end, a read error is likely. The sample is drawn from a study of tumor and adjacent non-tumor tissue in lung cancer. Study observations and caveats: Higher tumor TCR diversity was associated with shorter survival.

No cell sorting was done before RNA was extracted from the tissue. CDR3 length equals 12 residues. CDR1 and CDR2 from the germline V gene are SQVTM and ANQGSEA. A modified ARM-PCR protocol with three rounds of nested PCR amplified TCRbeta. A single record per CDR3 protein comes from TCRdb applying MiXCR to the multiplex PCR reads. The data show roughly 120,000 distinct CDR3 sequences, with 84% seen just once and more than 20% held by the top ten. Sequencing was done on a sample of lung tumor tissue. This TCR came from a man in his 70s with non-small cell lung cancer. The chain carries TRBV29-1 and TRBJ2-5, with TRBD1 identical over 7 bases. As DNA, the CDR3 is TGTAGCATTGAGGCAGGGGGAGAGACCCAGTACGTC. Protein: CSIEAGGETQYV.